A selection of T cell receptor beta chains follows, all from one sample in a study of blood T cells in healthy people across ages. In TCRdb, the 5' RACE reads were re-called with MiXCR into one record per CDR3 protein. The table shows 800,000 or so distinct CDR3 sequences, with 55% to 65% occurring only once. The sample comprised blood. The source is a man younger than 40 in good health. The CDR3 runs from the conserved cysteine through the conserved F or W. Fields, in order: J gene, V gene, D gene, CDR3 length, clone size, CDR3 DNA, CDR3 protein. The D gene is left open where the match is weak. Expanded clones are given a class, and other clones once, few, many or no size at all.

j_call: TRBJ1-6; v_call: TRBV20-1; d_call: NA; cdr3_length: 16; clone_size: NA; cdr3_nt: TGCAGTGCTAGAGACCCCCCCGGGACTGCGAATTCACCCCTCCACTTT; cdr3_aa: CSARDPPGTANSPLHF
j_call: TRBJ1-2; v_call: TRBV2; d_call: NA; cdr3_length: 13; clone_size: NA; cdr3_nt: TGTGCCAGTGGGTCCTTAATCAACTATGGCTACACCTTC; cdr3_aa: CASGSLINYGYTF
j_call: TRBJ2-7; v_call: TRBV21-1; d_call: NA; cdr3_length: 15; clone_size: few; cdr3_nt: TGTGCCAGCAGGAACCCGGCGGGGGGATTCTACGAGCAGTACTTC; cdr3_aa: CASRNPAGGFYEQYF
j_call: TRBJ2-1; v_call: TRBV24-1; d_call: NA; cdr3_length: 14; clone_size: few; cdr3_nt: TGTGCCACCAGTGACCAAACAGGAACCCATGAGCAGTTCTTC; cdr3_aa: CATSDQTGTHEQFF
j_call: TRBJ2-5; v_call: TRBV27; d_call: NA; cdr3_length: 11; clone_size: few; cdr3_nt: TGTGCCAGCACCTGGGGAGAGACCCAGTACTTC; cdr3_aa: CASTWGETQYF
j_call: TRBJ2-3; v_call: TRBV20-1; d_call: TRBD2; cdr3_length: 15; clone_size: few; cdr3_nt: TGCAGTGCTAGAGGTAGCGGGGGAGGCACGGATACGCAGTATTTT; cdr3_aa: CSARGSGGGTDTQYF
j_call: TRBJ2-1; v_call: TRBV10-3; d_call: TRBD1; cdr3_length: 15; clone_size: NA; cdr3_nt: TGTGCCATCACCCCCGGGACAGGGGGTATCGATGAGCAGTTCTTC; cdr3_aa: CAITPGTGGIDEQFF
j_call: TRBJ2-7; v_call: TRBV20-1; d_call: TRBD1; cdr3_length: 16; clone_size: NA; cdr3_nt: TGCAGTGCTATAGGCCCGACAGGGAGTATTTCCTACGAGCAGTACTTC; cdr3_aa: CSAIGPTGSISYEQYF
j_call: TRBJ2-6; v_call: TRBV4-3; d_call: NA; cdr3_length: 16; clone_size: NA; cdr3_nt: TGCGCCAGCAGCCGCGATCGGTCAGGGGGGGCCAACGTCCTGACTTTC; cdr3_aa: CASSRDRSGGANVLTF
j_call: TRBJ1-5; v_call: TRBV7-9; d_call: NA; cdr3_length: 16; clone_size: NA; cdr3_nt: TGTGCCAGCAGCCGGGGAGGGGGGGTCTTGGATCAGCCCCAGCATTTT; cdr3_aa: CASSRGGGVLDQPQHF
j_call: TRBJ1-6; v_call: TRBV6-1; d_call: NA; cdr3_length: 13; clone_size: NA; cdr3_nt: TGTGCCTGCACCGACCTGGATAATTCACCCCTCCACTTT; cdr3_aa: CACTDLDNSPLHF
j_call: TRBJ2-7; v_call: TRBV29-1; d_call: NA; cdr3_length: 13; clone_size: NA; cdr3_nt: TGCAGCGTTGACGGTAGGGGAGGTGTCGAGCAGTACTTC; cdr3_aa: CSVDGRGGVEQYF
j_call: TRBJ1-6; v_call: TRBV20-1; d_call: TRBD1; cdr3_length: 14; clone_size: NA; cdr3_nt: TGCAGTGCTAGGAGACAGGGGAATAATTCACCCCTCCACTTT; cdr3_aa: CSARRQGNNSPLHF
j_call: TRBJ1-6; v_call: TRBV6-2/TRBV6-3; d_call: NA; cdr3_length: 15; clone_size: few; cdr3_nt: TGTGCCAGCAGTTACTTCCCGCCGGCTAATTCACCCCTCCACTTT; cdr3_aa: CASSYFPPANSPLHF
j_call: TRBJ2-5; v_call: TRBV29-1; d_call: TRBD1; cdr3_length: 13; clone_size: few; cdr3_nt: TGCAGCGCTGACGCAGGGGGCGGAGAGACCCAGTACTTC; cdr3_aa: CSADAGGGETQYF
j_call: TRBJ1-1; v_call: TRBV20-1; d_call: NA; cdr3_length: 14; clone_size: few; cdr3_nt: TGCAGTGCTAGAGTTCCAGGGGCGCACACTGAAGCTTTCTTT; cdr3_aa: CSARVPGAHTEAFF
j_call: TRBJ2-2; v_call: TRBV7-2; d_call: NA; cdr3_length: 16; clone_size: NA; cdr3_nt: TGTGCCAGCAGCTTAGAAGGGGCATTGAACACCGGGGAGCTGTTTTTT; cdr3_aa: CASSLEGALNTGELFF
j_call: TRBJ2-4; v_call: TRBV6-2/TRBV6-3; d_call: NA; cdr3_length: 21; clone_size: few; cdr3_nt: TGTGCCAGCAGTTACGTGGGCTATCGGTCGGCTATGAAAAGTCTCAAAAACATTCAGTACTTC; cdr3_aa: CASSYVGYRSAMKSLKNIQYF
j_call: TRBJ2-7; v_call: TRBV13; d_call: TRBD1; cdr3_length: 14; clone_size: NA; cdr3_nt: TGTGCCAGCAGCATCCCGGACAGGTCCTACGAGCAGTACTTC; cdr3_aa: CASSIPDRSYEQYF
j_call: TRBJ1-2; v_call: TRBV29-1; d_call: TRBD1; cdr3_length: 15; clone_size: NA; cdr3_nt: TGCAGCGTTGAAGTGGCCGGACAGGGCAACTATGGCTACACCTTC; cdr3_aa: CSVEVAGQGNYGYTF
j_call: TRBJ2-1; v_call: TRBV25-1; d_call: TRBD2; cdr3_length: 13; clone_size: few; cdr3_nt: TGTGCCGTCGGAACTAGCGGTTACAATGAGCAGTTCTTC; cdr3_aa: CAVGTSGYNEQFF
j_call: TRBJ1-5; v_call: TRBV2; d_call: NA; cdr3_length: 15; clone_size: NA; cdr3_nt: TGTGCCAGCAGTGAAGAACAGGGAGAGGGTCAGCCCCAGCATTTT; cdr3_aa: CASSEEQGEGQPQHF
j_call: TRBJ2-1; v_call: TRBV3-1; d_call: NA; cdr3_length: 12; clone_size: NA; cdr3_nt: TGTGCCAGCAGCCAAGCGGCCTCAACCAAGTTCTTC; cdr3_aa: CASSQAASTKFF
j_call: TRBJ2-5; v_call: TRBV4-2; d_call: NA; cdr3_length: 13; clone_size: NA; cdr3_nt: TGTGCCAGCAGCCAAGGAGCCCCGGAGACCCAGTACTTC; cdr3_aa: CASSQGAPETQYF
j_call: TRBJ2-7; v_call: TRBV2; d_call: NA; cdr3_length: 13; clone_size: few; cdr3_nt: TGTGCCAGCAGTTCCGTCGGCTACCGCGAGCAGTACTTC; cdr3_aa: CASSSVGYREQYF
j_call: TRBJ2-3; v_call: TRBV5-1; d_call: TRBD2; cdr3_length: 16; clone_size: NA; cdr3_nt: TGCGCCAGCAGCTTGGCTCCGGGACTAGAGACAGATACGCAGTATTTT; cdr3_aa: CASSLAPGLETDTQYF
j_call: TRBJ1-5; v_call: TRBV12-3/TRBV12-4; d_call: NA; cdr3_length: 12; clone_size: NA; cdr3_nt: TGTGCCAGCGGACACAACAATCAGCCCCAGCATTTT; cdr3_aa: CASGHNNQPQHF
j_call: TRBJ2-7; v_call: TRBV5-1; d_call: TRBD1; cdr3_length: 14; clone_size: few; cdr3_nt: TGCGCCAGCAGGGTCGACAGGGCGGAGAACGAGCAGTACTTC; cdr3_aa: CASRVDRAENEQYF
j_call: TRBJ2-3; v_call: TRBV25-1; d_call: NA; cdr3_length: 16; clone_size: NA; cdr3_nt: TGTGCCAGCAGTGGTGAGGGACTCCCCTCCACAGATACGCAGTATTTT; cdr3_aa: CASSGEGLPSTDTQYF
j_call: TRBJ2-7; v_call: TRBV7-2; d_call: TRBD2; cdr3_length: 15; clone_size: few; cdr3_nt: TGTGCCAGCAGCCAACGGGGGGGCCTTGGCTACGAGCAGTACTTC; cdr3_aa: CASSQRGGLGYEQYF
j_call: TRBJ1-4; v_call: TRBV6-6; d_call: TRBD1; cdr3_length: 14; clone_size: NA; cdr3_nt: TGTGCCAGCAGTTACGGACAGGGCTCCGAAAAACTGTTTTTT; cdr3_aa: CASSYGQGSEKLFF
j_call: TRBJ2-7; v_call: TRBV15; d_call: NA; cdr3_length: 12; clone_size: once; cdr3_nt: TGTGCCACCAGCTACCAGGGGACCGAGCAGTACTTC; cdr3_aa: CATSYQGTEQYF
j_call: TRBJ1-4; v_call: TRBV5-5; d_call: NA; cdr3_length: 14; clone_size: NA; cdr3_nt: TGTGCCAGCGGCTTCCCTAGACAGGATGAAAAACTGTTTTTT; cdr3_aa: CASGFPRQDEKLFF
j_call: TRBJ2-7; v_call: TRBV11-1; d_call: TRBD2; cdr3_length: 16; clone_size: few; cdr3_nt: TGTGCCAGCAGCTTCCAACTAGCGGGGGACGGGTACGAGCAGTACTTC; cdr3_aa: CASSFQLAGDGYEQYF
j_call: TRBJ2-3; v_call: TRBV3-1; d_call: TRBD2; cdr3_length: 15; clone_size: few; cdr3_nt: TGTGCCAGCAGAGGTGTCGGGGGGGCACCCGATACGCAGTATTTT; cdr3_aa: CASRGVGGAPDTQYF
j_call: TRBJ1-5; v_call: TRBV6-5; d_call: TRBD1; cdr3_length: 16; clone_size: NA; cdr3_nt: TGTGCCAGCAGTTACTCGCGGACAGGGAGGGATCAGCCCCAGCATTTT; cdr3_aa: CASSYSRTGRDQPQHF
j_call: TRBJ1-3; v_call: TRBV18; d_call: NA; cdr3_length: 15; clone_size: once; cdr3_nt: TGTGCCAGCTCACCAGCCCGAGATACTGGAAACACCATATATTTT; cdr3_aa: CASSPARDTGNTIYF
j_call: TRBJ1-1; v_call: TRBV7-2; d_call: TRBD1; cdr3_length: 14; clone_size: NA; cdr3_nt: TGTGCCAGCAGCCCGACAGGGGTGGGGACTGAAGCTTTCTTT; cdr3_aa: CASSPTGVGTEAFF
j_call: TRBJ1-2; v_call: TRBV5-1; d_call: NA; cdr3_length: 15; clone_size: few; cdr3_nt: TGCGCCAGCAGCTTGTTACCCGTCGCTAACTATGGCTACACCTTC; cdr3_aa: CASSLLPVANYGYTF
j_call: TRBJ2-3; v_call: TRBV27; d_call: NA; cdr3_length: 12; clone_size: NA; cdr3_nt: TGTGCCAGCATTAGCGGCACAGATACGCAGTATTTT; cdr3_aa: CASISGTDTQYF
j_call: TRBJ2-7; v_call: TRBV20-1; d_call: TRBD1; cdr3_length: 13; clone_size: NA; cdr3_nt: TGCAGTGCTAAAGGGGACAGGGGCTACGAGCAGTACTTC; cdr3_aa: CSAKGDRGYEQYF
j_call: TRBJ2-7; v_call: TRBV4-2; d_call: NA; cdr3_length: 17; clone_size: NA; cdr3_nt: TGTGCCAGCAGCCAAGATCTTAGGTCTAGTCCTCCCTACGAGCAGTACTTC; cdr3_aa: CASSQDLRSSPPYEQYF
j_call: TRBJ2-3; v_call: TRBV7-9; d_call: NA; cdr3_length: 11; clone_size: NA; cdr3_nt: TGTGCCAGCGGGGTTCCAGATACGCAGTATTTT; cdr3_aa: CASGVPDTQYF
j_call: TRBJ2-7; v_call: TRBV24-1; d_call: NA; cdr3_length: 14; clone_size: once; cdr3_nt: TGTGCCACTAGTGACCGAACAGGGCGGAACGAGCAGTACTTC; cdr3_aa: CATSDRTGRNEQYF
j_call: TRBJ1-4; v_call: TRBV7-2; d_call: NA; cdr3_length: 14; clone_size: NA; cdr3_nt: TGTGCCAGCAGCTTAGATACGGTTGCCGAAAAACTGTTTTTT; cdr3_aa: CASSLDTVAEKLFF
j_call: TRBJ2-5; v_call: TRBV7-2; d_call: TRBD2; cdr3_length: 18; clone_size: NA; cdr3_nt: TGTGCCAGCAGCTCCCCCGCACCGGGACTAGCGGGGCAAGAGACCCAGTACTTC; cdr3_aa: CASSSPAPGLAGQETQYF
j_call: TRBJ2-5; v_call: TRBV15; d_call: NA; cdr3_length: 14; clone_size: NA; cdr3_nt: TGTGCCACCAGCAGAGCAGGGGCGGAAGAGACCCAGTACTTC; cdr3_aa: CATSRAGAEETQYF
j_call: TRBJ1-2; v_call: TRBV19; d_call: TRBD1; cdr3_length: 16; clone_size: NA; cdr3_nt: TGTGCCAGTAGCCTAGCGGGACAGGGGGGCGACTATGGCTACACCTTC; cdr3_aa: CASSLAGQGGDYGYTF
j_call: TRBJ2-1; v_call: TRBV20-1; d_call: NA; cdr3_length: 15; clone_size: NA; cdr3_nt: TGCAGTGCTTTCACCGCTAGTAGTCCCTACAATGAGCAGTTCTTC; cdr3_aa: CSAFTASSPYNEQFF
j_call: TRBJ2-3; v_call: TRBV29-1; d_call: TRBD1; cdr3_length: 14; clone_size: NA; cdr3_nt: TGCAGCGGTCTGGGGACAGGGGGCTCTGGGACGCAGTATTTT; cdr3_aa: CSGLGTGGSGTQYF
j_call: TRBJ1-6; v_call: TRBV12-3/TRBV12-4; d_call: NA; cdr3_length: 16; clone_size: few; cdr3_nt: TGTGCCAGCAGTCCCCAATCGAGCTCCTATAATTCACCCCTCCACTTT; cdr3_aa: CASSPQSSSYNSPLHF
j_call: TRBJ2-1; v_call: TRBV25-1; d_call: TRBD2; cdr3_length: 16; clone_size: few; cdr3_nt: TGTGCCAGCAGTGAACCCCCCGGCGGGGGCTACAATGAGCAGTTCTTC; cdr3_aa: CASSEPPGGGYNEQFF
j_call: TRBJ2-3; v_call: TRBV10-2; d_call: TRBD1; cdr3_length: 16; clone_size: NA; cdr3_nt: TGCGCCAGCAGTGAATCAGGACAGGGGGTGATAGATACGCAGTATTTT; cdr3_aa: CASSESGQGVIDTQYF
j_call: TRBJ2-5; v_call: TRBV4-1; d_call: TRBD2; cdr3_length: 15; clone_size: NA; cdr3_nt: TGCGCCAGCAGCCGGAACCTAGCGGGTCAAGAGACCCAGTACTTC; cdr3_aa: CASSRNLAGQETQYF
j_call: TRBJ2-6; v_call: TRBV5-1; d_call: NA; cdr3_length: 15; clone_size: NA; cdr3_nt: TGCGCCAGCAGCTTTTCCCCGACACAATTCAACGTCCTGACTTTC; cdr3_aa: CASSFSPTQFNVLTF
j_call: TRBJ1-3; v_call: TRBV28; d_call: TRBD1; cdr3_length: 15; clone_size: NA; cdr3_nt: TGTGCCAGCAGTTTCCGACAGGGAGGCGGAAACACCATATATTTT; cdr3_aa: CASSFRQGGGNTIYF
j_call: TRBJ2-5; v_call: TRBV5-1; d_call: NA; cdr3_length: 12; clone_size: NA; cdr3_nt: TGCGCCAGCAGCGGGGACCTAGAGACCCAGTACTTC; cdr3_aa: CASSGDLETQYF
j_call: TRBJ2-5; v_call: TRBV29-1; d_call: NA; cdr3_length: 12; clone_size: once; cdr3_nt: TGCAGCGTCCGACGACAGCTGGAGACCCAGTACTTC; cdr3_aa: CSVRRQLETQYF